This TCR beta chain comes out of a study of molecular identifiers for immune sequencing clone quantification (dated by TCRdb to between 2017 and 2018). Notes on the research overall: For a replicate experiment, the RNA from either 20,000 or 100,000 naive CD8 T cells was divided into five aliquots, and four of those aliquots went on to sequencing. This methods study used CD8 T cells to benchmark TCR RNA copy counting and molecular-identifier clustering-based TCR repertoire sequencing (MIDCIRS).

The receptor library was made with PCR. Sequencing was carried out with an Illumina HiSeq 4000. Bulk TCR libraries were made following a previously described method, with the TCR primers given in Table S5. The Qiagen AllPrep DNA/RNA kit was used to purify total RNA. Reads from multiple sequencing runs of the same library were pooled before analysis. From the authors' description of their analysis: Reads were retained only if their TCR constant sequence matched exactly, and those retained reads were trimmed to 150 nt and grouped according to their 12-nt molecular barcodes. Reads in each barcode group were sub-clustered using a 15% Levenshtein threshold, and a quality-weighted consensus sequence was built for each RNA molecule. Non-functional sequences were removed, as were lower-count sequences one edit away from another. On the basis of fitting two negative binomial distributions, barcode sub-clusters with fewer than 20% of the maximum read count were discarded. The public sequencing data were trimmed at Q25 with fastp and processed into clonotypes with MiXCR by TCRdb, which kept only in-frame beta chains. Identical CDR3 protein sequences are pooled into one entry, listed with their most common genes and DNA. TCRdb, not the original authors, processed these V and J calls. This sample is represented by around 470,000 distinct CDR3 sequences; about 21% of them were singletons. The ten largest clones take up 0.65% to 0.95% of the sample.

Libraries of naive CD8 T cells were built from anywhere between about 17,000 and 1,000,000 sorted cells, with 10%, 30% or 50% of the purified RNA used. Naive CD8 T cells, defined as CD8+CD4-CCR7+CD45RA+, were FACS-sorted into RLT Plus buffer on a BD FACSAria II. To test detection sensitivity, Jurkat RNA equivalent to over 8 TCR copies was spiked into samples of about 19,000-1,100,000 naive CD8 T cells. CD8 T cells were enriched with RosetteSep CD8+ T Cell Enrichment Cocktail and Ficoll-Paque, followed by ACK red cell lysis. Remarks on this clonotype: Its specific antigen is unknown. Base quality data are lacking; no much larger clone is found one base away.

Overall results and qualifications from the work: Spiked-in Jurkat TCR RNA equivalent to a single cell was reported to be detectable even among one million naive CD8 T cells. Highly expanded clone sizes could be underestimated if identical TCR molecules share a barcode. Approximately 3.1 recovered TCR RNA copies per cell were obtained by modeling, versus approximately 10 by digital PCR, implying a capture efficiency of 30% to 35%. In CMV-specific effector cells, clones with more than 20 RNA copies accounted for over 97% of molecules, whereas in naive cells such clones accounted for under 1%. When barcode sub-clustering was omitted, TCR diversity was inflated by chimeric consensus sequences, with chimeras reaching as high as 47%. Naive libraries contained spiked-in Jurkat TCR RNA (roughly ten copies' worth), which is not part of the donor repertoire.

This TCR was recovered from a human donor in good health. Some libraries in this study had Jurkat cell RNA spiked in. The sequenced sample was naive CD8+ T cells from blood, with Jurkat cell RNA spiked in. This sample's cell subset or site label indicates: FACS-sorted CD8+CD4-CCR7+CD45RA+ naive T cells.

The CDR3 region: CASHNLDRGYEQYF. The sequenced DNA is TGTGCCAGTCATAACCTCGACAGGGGCTACGAGCAGTACTTC. The chain employs TRBV6-2 or TRBV6-3 and TRBJ2-7, and 8 junction bases match TRBD1. From its cysteine to its phenylalanine, the CDR3 spans 14 amino acids. Left in the record is the CDR3 DNA by itself, 42 bases read in frame from the first base. For CDR1 and CDR2, the germline V gene lists MNHEY and SVGEGT. V lost 9 bases and J lost 3 bases, and the count of bases not matched to a germline gene is 10.